The sequence of this T cell receptor beta chain was determined in a study of T cell clones after liver transplantation. Across the whole study: Liver transplant recipients had immunosuppression withdrawal attempted within 2 years. Three of the eight recipients were HCV-positive; the rest had non-autoimmune, non-viral transplant indications. Study-wide results and caveats: In two subjects, few donor cells limited the measurable donor-reactive repertoire. A significant post-transplant drop in circulating graft-donor-reactive CD4 TCRbeta sequences occurred in most of the 8 subjects.

Comments on this clone: Its antigen is unknown.

This CDR3 comprises 14 residues. V shed 5 bases and J shed 0 bases, with 11 bases lying between them. The germline V gene has CDR1 MNHEY and CDR2 SVGAGI. The data were produced by immunoSEQ multiplex PCR, yet TCRdb's version contains in-frame clones alone and is incomplete. The table records 75,000 to 95,000 clones, around four fifths of them present only once. The chain joins TRBV6-5 to TRBJ2-7; possible D gene TRBD1, 6 bases. The TCR originated in a human patient who received a liver transplant. Part of the T cells may come from the graft donor. This specimen was CD4+ T cells from blood, taken at the 22-month timepoint. Written as DNA, the CDR3 is TGTGCCAGCAGTAGAAACAGGGACTCCTACGAGCAGTACTTC. This encodes CASSRNRDSYEQYF.